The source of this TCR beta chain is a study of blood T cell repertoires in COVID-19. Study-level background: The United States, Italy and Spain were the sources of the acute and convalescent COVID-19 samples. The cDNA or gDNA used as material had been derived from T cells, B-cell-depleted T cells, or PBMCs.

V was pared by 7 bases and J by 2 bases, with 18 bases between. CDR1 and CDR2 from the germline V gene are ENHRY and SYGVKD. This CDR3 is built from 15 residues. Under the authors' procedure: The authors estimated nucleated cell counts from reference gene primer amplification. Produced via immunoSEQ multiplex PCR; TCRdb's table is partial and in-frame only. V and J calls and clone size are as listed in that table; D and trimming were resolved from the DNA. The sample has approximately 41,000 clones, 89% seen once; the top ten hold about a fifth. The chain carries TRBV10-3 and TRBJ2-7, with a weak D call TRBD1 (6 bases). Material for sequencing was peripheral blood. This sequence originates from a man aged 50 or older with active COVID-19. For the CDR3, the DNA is TGTGCCATCACCAAAGCGGCCAGGGGAACCTACGAGCAGTACTTC. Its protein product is CAITKAARGTYEQYF.